This TCR beta chain was identified in a study of blood T cell repertoires in COVID-19 (dated by TCRdb to between 2020 and 2021). Broadly, across the study: The collaborator samples originated in the United States, Italy and Spain and spanned the acute and convalescent phases of COVID-19. Samples were obtained from the ongoing ImmuneRACE study (first 160 participants) and from roughly 1,300 subjects provided by 6 global collaborators. The material from the prospective study consisted of cDNA or gDNA derived from T cells, B-cell-depleted T cells, or PBMCs. The repertoires were released in a freely available public database meant as a resource for research on the immune response to SARS-CoV-2. Subjects who had been exposed to COVID-19, were actively infected with it, or had recovered from it provided the deeply sampled blood TCRbeta repertoires that made up the dataset. Where available, HLA class I and class II types were obtained from metadata supplied by the sample provider rather than from assay-based typing. Nearly every sample came with metadata listing a de-identified subject ID, COVID-19 status, age in years and sex.

TCRbeta CDR3 regions were amplified from genomic DNA using the immunoSEQ Assay, a bias-controlled multiplex PCR. On the authors' methods: Within the assay, amplification of reference gene primers was used to estimate how many nucleated cells each sample contained. Sequence reads were collapsed and filtered to measure the absolute abundance of every unique TCRbeta CDR3 rearrangement. Productive Simpson clonality was computed per sample as the square root of Simpson's diversity index over productive rearrangements. In its TCRdb copy, this immuneACCESS table keeps in-frame sequences only and misses some clones. Where compared with another copy, unresolved V genes explain less than half of these, and the others have no known cause. V, J and clone size are taken as reported in that table, and D and trimming were inferred from the DNA itself. The sample yields a few hundred thousand clones; around 90% were counted once. The ten largest clones represent roughly 1.2% of the sample.

Overall results and qualifications from the work: Clinical and demographic metadata were provided uncurated, with the amount varying by source and participant.

This clone was picked up a small number of times. Its target antigen remains unknown. No qualities accompany the bases; no much larger clone lies one base away. Collaborating institutions collected whole blood in K2EDTA tubes following their own protocols. For TCRbeta analysis, collaborators shipped samples in one of three forms: frozen whole blood, isolated PBMCs, or DNA extracted from either of those sample types. The sample comprised peripheral blood. This TCR was recovered from a man aged 35-49 years with acute or convalescent COVID-19.

The DNA sequence is given as TGTGCCAGCTCACCACGGGGGGGCATAAACGAGCAGTACTTC. It translates as CASSPRGGINEQYF. The rearranged chain carries TRBV18 and TRBJ2-7; the D segment could be TRBD2, given 7 matching bases. According to the germline V gene, CDR1 reads KGHSH and CDR2 reads LQKENI. The CDR3 starts with the cysteine, ends with the phenylalanine, and has 14 residues. Of the read, only the CDR3 DNA is kept; its 42 bases are in frame from base 1. Between the V and J ends, shortened by 1 base and 5 bases respectively, the junction contains 12 bases. The entire variable domain, with the stretches around the CDR3 drawn from the reference TRBV18 and TRBJ2-7 proteins, is NAGVMQNPRHLVRRRGQEARLRCSPMKGHSHVYWYRQLPEEGLKFMVYLQKENIIDESGMPKERFSAEFPKEGPSILRIQQVVRGDSAAYFCASSPRGGINEQYFGPGTRLTVT.